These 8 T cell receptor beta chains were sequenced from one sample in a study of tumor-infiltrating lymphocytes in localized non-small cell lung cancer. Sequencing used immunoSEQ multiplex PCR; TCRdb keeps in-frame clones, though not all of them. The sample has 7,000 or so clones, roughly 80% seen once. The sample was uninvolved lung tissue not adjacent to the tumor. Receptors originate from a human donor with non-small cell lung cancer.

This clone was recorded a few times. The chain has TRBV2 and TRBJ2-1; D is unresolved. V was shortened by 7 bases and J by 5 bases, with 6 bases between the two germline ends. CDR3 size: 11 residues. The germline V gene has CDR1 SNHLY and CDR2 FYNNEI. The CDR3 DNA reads TGTGCCAGCAACGAGAACAATGAGCAGTTCTTC. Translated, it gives CASNENNEQFF.

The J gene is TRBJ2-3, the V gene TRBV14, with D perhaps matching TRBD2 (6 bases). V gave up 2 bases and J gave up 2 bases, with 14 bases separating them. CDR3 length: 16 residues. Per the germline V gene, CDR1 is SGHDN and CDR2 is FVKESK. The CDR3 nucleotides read TGTGCCAGCAGCCAACCAAGGATGGACTACACAGATACGCAGTATTTT. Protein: CASSQPRMDYTDTQYF.

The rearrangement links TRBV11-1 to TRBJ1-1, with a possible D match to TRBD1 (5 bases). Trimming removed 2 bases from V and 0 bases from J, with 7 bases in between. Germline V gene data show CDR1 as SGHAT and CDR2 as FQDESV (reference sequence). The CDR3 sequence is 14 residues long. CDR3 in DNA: TGTGCCAGCAGCTTATACAGGATGAACACTGAAGCTTTCTTT. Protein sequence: CASSLYRMNTEAFF.

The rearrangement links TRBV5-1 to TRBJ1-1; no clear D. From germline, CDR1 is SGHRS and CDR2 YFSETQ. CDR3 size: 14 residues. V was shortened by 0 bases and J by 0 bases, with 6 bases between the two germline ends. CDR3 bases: TGCGCCAGCAGCTTGGACGGCCTGAACACTGAAGCTTTCTTT. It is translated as CASSLDGLNTEAFF.

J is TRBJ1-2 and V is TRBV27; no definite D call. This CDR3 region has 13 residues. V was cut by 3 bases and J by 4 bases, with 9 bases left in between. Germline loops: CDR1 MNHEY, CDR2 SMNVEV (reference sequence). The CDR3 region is CASSFNSLYGYTF. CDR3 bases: TGTGCCAGCAGTTTTAATTCCCTCTATGGCTACACCTTC.

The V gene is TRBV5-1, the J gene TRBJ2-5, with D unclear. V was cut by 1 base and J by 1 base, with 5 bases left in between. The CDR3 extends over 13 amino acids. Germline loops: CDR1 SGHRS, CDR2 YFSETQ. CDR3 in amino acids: CASSLQVQETQYF. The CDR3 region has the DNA TGCGCCAGCAGCTTGCAGGTCCAAGAGACCCAGTACTTC.

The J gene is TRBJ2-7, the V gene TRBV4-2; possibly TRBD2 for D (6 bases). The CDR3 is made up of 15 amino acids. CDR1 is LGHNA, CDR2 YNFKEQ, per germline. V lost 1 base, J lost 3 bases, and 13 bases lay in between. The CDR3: CASSQGPGLDYEQYF. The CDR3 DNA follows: TGTGCCAGCAGCCAAGGCCCGGGACTCGACTACGAGCAGTACTTC.

The CDR3: CASSLGQASTGELFF. Here the CDR3 DNA reads TGCGCCAGCAGCTTGGGCCAGGCCAGCACCGGGGAGCTGTTTTTT. The chain is built from TRBV5-1 and TRBJ2-2; D not certain. The V end was cut by 0 bases, the J end by 4 bases, with 10 bases between. Germline V lookup: CDR1 SGHRS, CDR2 YFSETQ. The CDR3 loop spans 15 amino acids. The whole variable domain, filled in from reference TRBV5-1 and TRBJ2-2, reads KAGVTQTPRYLIKTRGQQVTLSCSPISGHRSVSWYQQTPGQGLQFLFEYFSETQRNKGNFPGRFSGRQFSNSRSEMNVSTLELGDSALYLCASSLGQASTGELFFGEGSRLTVL.